This T cell receptor (beta chain) was identified in a study of beta chain features in type 1 diabetes. General study results and limits: Still unanswered here is whether HLA type influences TCRB rearrangement.

Sequencing targeted expressed TCRB transcripts, as all isolated RNA had been reverse transcribed. Libraries were prepared by immunoSEQ multiplex PCR; TCRdb keeps only in-frame clonotypes and omits some of them. The sample comprises hundreds of thousands of clones, roughly 15% of which are singletons, and about 0.086% rests with the top ten. This clone came up a few times. Its antigen is unidentified. V dropped 0 bases and J dropped 5 bases, with 14 bases sitting between them. This CDR3 is built from 16 residues. Germline V gene data show CDR1 as MNHNY and CDR2 as SVGAGI (reference sequence). All sorted populations exceeded 95% purity.

The TCR was taken from a man aged 18 to 30 in good health. The V call is TRBV6-6, the J call TRBJ1-5; D remains unclear. Sequencing used naive CD4+ T cells from blood. The CDR3 is CASSYSIGARDQPQHF. CDR3 in DNA: TGTGCCAGCAGTTACTCGATTGGTGCGCGGGATCAGCCCCAGCATTTT.